The T cell receptor (beta chain) described here comes from a study of cytomegalovirus exposure and HLA in healthy donors. Study outcomes and limitations: Apparent HLA restriction characterized most CMV-associated TCR beta chains in a later analysis.

V gave up 3 bases and J gave up 11 bases, with 8 bases separating them. Germline CDR1 LNHDA, CDR2 SQIVND (reference sequence). The CDR3 is made up of 11 amino acids. Both 60 Vbeta primers and 13 Jbeta primers went into the PCR. Sequencing was performed with immunoSEQ multiplex PCR; in TCRdb, only in-frame clones are kept and a portion is missing. The sample records around 200,000 clones, around three quarters being singletons. Though nominally healthy at sampling, donors likely had unrecorded immune exposures. To note about this clone: Its antigen remains unknown.

This TCR was sampled from a boy aged 5 to 17 in good health and CMV-seronegative. This chain joins TRBV19 and TRBJ1-5, with no clear D. The sample taken for sequencing was PBMCs. CDR3 sequence: CASSIGGTQHF. In nucleotides, the CDR3 is TGTGCCAGTAGTATTGGCGGAACCCAGCATTTT.